The clone carrying this TCR beta chain was observed many times. The data were obtained in a study of shared clonotypes between healthy human individuals. V was clipped by 4 bases and J by 7 bases; unmatched bases: 13. Germline CDR1 is SGHRS and CDR2 is YFSETQ. The length of the CDR3 is 15 residues. Produced via immunoSEQ multiplex PCR; TCRdb's table is partial and in-frame only. The data hold around 750,000 clones, with over 65% observed a single time. Sequencing input: memory CD4+ T cells sorted from blood. Noted subset: CD45RA-negative fraction. This receptor was obtained from a woman aged 30 to 39 in good health. J is TRBJ2-5 and V is TRBV5-1; 7 bases map to TRBD1. The CDR3 reads CASSPSDRDTGTQYF. The CDR3, as DNA: TGCGCCAGCAGCCCATCTGACAGGGACACAGGGACCCAGTACTTC.